This entry lists 7 T cell receptor beta chains sequenced from one sample in a study of blood T cell repertoires in COVID-19. Method: immunoSEQ multiplex PCR; TCRdb's copy keeps in-frame clones and lacks some. The sample lists a few hundred thousand clones; roughly 85% were seen once. Sample: peripheral blood. The receptors derive from a human donor in a cohort sampled during active COVID-19.

The chain has TRBV30 and TRBJ1-2, with 8 positions matching TRBD1. The CDR3 has 13 amino acids. Germline CDR1 is GTSNPN and CDR2 is SVGIG (reference sequence). J gave up 7 bases and V 1 base, and 5 bases lay outside the gene matches. The CDR3 here is CAWSGGTGFGYTF. CDR3 in DNA: TGTGCCTGGAGTGGTGGGACAGGCTTTGGCTACACCTTC. The full variable domain, in which reference TRBV30 and TRBJ1-2 provide the parts outside the CDR3, is SQTIHQWPATLVQPVGSPLSLECTVEGTSNPNLYWYRQAAGRGLQLLFYSVGIGQISSEVPQNLSASRPQDRQFILSSKKLLLSDSGFYLCAWSGGTGFGYTFGSGTRLTVV.

The chain is built from TRBV5-1 and TRBJ2-2; the match to TRBD1 covers 10 bases. There are 16 residues in the CDR3. Trimming cost V 0 bases and J 2 bases; bases outside gene matches: 1. Germline CDR1 SGHRS, CDR2 YFSETQ. For the CDR3, the DNA is TGCGCCAGCAGCTTGGGACAGGGGGCTAACACCGGGGAGCTGTTTTTT. It encodes CASSLGQGANTGELFF.

This sequence joins TRBV2 and TRBJ2-1; 8 nucleotides align to TRBD2. The V gene end was trimmed by 9 bases and the J gene end by 4 bases; junction bases not matched to a gene: 2. Germline V gene lookup returns CDR1 SNHLY and CDR2 FYNNEI. The CDR3 spans 12 residues. The CDR3 sequence is CASRGGYNEQFF. The CDR3 DNA reads as TGTGCCAGTCGGGGGGGATACAATGAGCAGTTCTTC.

V is TRBV5-1 and J is TRBJ2-2; 8 bases match TRBD2. The CDR3 is 16 amino acids. V gave up 4 bases and J gave up 5 bases; unmatched junction bases: 10. Germline V lookup: CDR1 SGHRS, CDR2 YFSETQ. The CDR3 DNA reads as TGCGCCAGCAGCCCAACTAGCGGCACTGGTACCGGGGAGCTGTTTTTT. It encodes CASSPTSGTGTGELFF. Drawing the rest from reference TRBV5-1 and TRBJ2-2, the complete variable domain is KAGVTQTPRYLIKTRGQQVTLSCSPISGHRSVSWYQQTPGQGLQFLFEYFSETQRNKGNFPGRFSGRQFSNSRSEMNVSTLELGDSALYLCASSPTSGTGTGELFFGEGSRLTVL.

The rearrangement uses TRBV5-5 and TRBJ2-1; weak D call: TRBD2 (7 bases). The CDR3 runs 17 residues. Germline CDR1 reads SGHKS; CDR2 reads YYEKEE (reference sequence). The germline V and J ends were trimmed by 1 base and 8 bases, with 22 bases remaining between them. CDR3 DNA sequence: TGTGCCAGCAGCTTGTCAGCGGTGCGGGGGCCCTGGGATGAGCAGTTCTTC. Its protein product is CASSLSAVRGPWDEQFF. The full variable domain, completed using reference TRBV5-5 and TRBJ2-1, is DAGVTQSPTHLIKTRGQQVTLRCSPISGHKSVSWYQQVLGQGPQFIFQYYEKEERGRGNFPDRFSARQFPNYSSELNVNALLLGDSALYLCASSLSAVRGPWDEQFFGPGTRLTVL.

This chain connects TRBV28 to TRBJ2-3, with D tentatively TRBD1 (6 bases). The CDR3 sequence is 13 residues long. Germline V gene data show CDR1 as MDHEN and CDR2 as SYDVKM. V lost 3 bases and J 3 bases, leaving 7 bases between the germline ends. The CDR3 DNA follows: TGTGCCAGCAGTTTGCAGGGGACAGATACGCAGTATTTT. Amino acids: CASSLQGTDTQYF.

The chain carries TRBV28 and TRBJ1-2; TRBD1 is a possible D gene (5 bases). V lost 7 bases and J lost 4, with 13 bases in between. The CDR3 is made up of 13 amino acids. In germline, CDR1 is MDHEN, CDR2 SYDVKM. DNA for the CDR3: TGTGCCAGCACCCCGGGACTACTCTATGGCTACACCTTC. This encodes CASTPGLLYGYTF.